The 13 T cell receptor beta chains below come from one sample, sequenced in a study of neurological immune-mediated disorders. Via MiXCR, TCRdb re-called the 5' RACE reads, giving one row per CDR3 protein. The data contain about 66,000 distinct CDR3 sequences, under 3.5% of them singletons. The sequenced sample consisted of PBMCs. These receptor sequences come from a man aged 40-55 years with multiple sclerosis.

This clonotype was recorded at least ten times. This chain links TRBV20-1 with TRBJ2-1; 12 bases are a match to TRBD2. Germline lookup yields CDR1 DFQATT and CDR2 SNEGSKA (reference sequence). J gave up 2 bases and V 1 base, and 9 bases lay outside the gene matches. The CDR3 has 18 amino acids. The CDR3: CSARGTSGRQGPYNEQFF. The CDR3 nucleotides are TGCAGTGCTAGAGGAACTAGCGGGAGGCAGGGACCCTACAATGAGCAGTTCTTC.

There are many counts of this clonotype. This rearrangement joins TRBV20-1 to TRBJ2-7; a possible D gene is TRBD2 (6 bases). The CDR3 contains 13 residues. V lost 5 bases to trimming and J lost 3 bases, with 14 bases between them. Germline values: CDR1 DFQATT, CDR2 SNEGSKA (reference sequence). CDR3 sequence (DNA): TGCAGTGCTCGGGAGAGGTTCGGCTACGAGCAGTACTTC. Amino acids: CSARERFGYEQYF.

In this sample, this clonotype turned up many times. This sequence joins TRBV5-1 and TRBJ1-1; no reliable D call. The CDR3 extends over 14 amino acids. The germline V gene has CDR1 SGHRS and CDR2 YFSETQ. Trimming pared 0 bases from V and 0 bases from J, leaving 6 bases between. CDR3 loop: CASSLGSLNTEAFF. In DNA, the CDR3 is TGCGCCAGCAGCTTGGGATCCCTGAACACTGAAGCTTTCTTT.

In its sample, this clonotype was seen many times. This chain connects TRBV29-1 to TRBJ2-5; D may correspond to TRBD1 or TRBD2 (6 bases each). V lost 5 bases to trimming and J lost 4 bases, with 14 bases between them. Germline lookup yields CDR1 SQVTM and CDR2 ANQGSEA. The CDR3 length is 13 residues. CDR3 DNA sequence: TGCAGCGTTACACAGGGACTGGGAGAGACCCAGTACTTC. Encoded protein: CSVTQGLGETQYF.

This clonotype was found many times. The chain links TRBV5-6 to TRBJ2-5, with TRBD2 matching 13 bases. The CDR3 length is 16 residues. Germline V gene sequence: CDR1 SGHDT, CDR2 YYEEEE. V was clipped by 4 bases and J by 4 bases; unmatched bases: 7. Here the CDR3 reads CASSPPGLAGSETQYF. DNA of the CDR3: TGTGCCAGCAGCCCCCCGGGACTAGCGGGGTCAGAGACCCAGTACTTC.

This clonotype appeared many times. The chain uses TRBV24-1 and TRBJ2-7; 11 bases fit TRBD1. The ends lost 3 bases at V and 4 bases at J; junction bases unmatched: 4. This CDR3 comprises 15 residues. The germline V gene encodes CDR1 KGHDR and CDR2 SFDVKD. DNA of the CDR3: TGTGCCACCAGTGATACTGGACAGGGGGCGTACGAGCAGTACTTC. Translating gives CATSDTGQGAYEQYF.

There are many counts of this clonotype. This chain links TRBV28 with TRBJ1-2, with D hard to call. Germline loops: CDR1 MDHEN, CDR2 SYDVKM. Trimming cost V 1 base and J 4 bases, with 7 bases left between them. CDR3 length: 13 amino acids. This CDR3 is CASSLSQTYGYTF. CDR3 coding DNA: TGTGCCAGCAGTTTATCCCAGACCTATGGCTACACCTTC.

This clonotype was seen ten or more times. The chain carries TRBV20-1 and TRBJ2-5, with D possibly TRBD1 on 5 matching bases. Trimming cost V 4 bases and J 1 base, with 10 bases left between them. CDR3 size: 13 residues. In germline, CDR1 is DFQATT, CDR2 SNEGSKA (reference sequence). CDR3 bases: TGCAGTGCTATCGACAGATTCCAAGAGACCCAGTACTTC. It is translated as CSAIDRFQETQYF.

This clonotype was seen many times. V gene TRBV5-3 combines with J gene TRBJ1-2; weak D call: TRBD1 (5 bases). TRBV5-3 is placed among ORFs of uncertain function. Trimming shortened V by 0 bases and J by 7 bases, and 13 bases separated the two germline ends. This CDR3 comprises 14 residues. CDR3 nucleotide sequence: TGTGCCAGAAGCTTGGAGACAGAAGGCGGTGGCTACACCTTC. Translated, it gives CARSLETEGGGYTF.

This clonotype was detected ten times or more. The rearrangement uses TRBV5-6 and TRBJ1-4, with 9 nucleotides matching TRBD1. V lost 1 base, J lost 2 bases, and 6 bases stayed unmatched. The germline V gene has CDR1 SGHDT and CDR2 YYEEEE. The length of the CDR3 is 17 residues. The CDR3 is CASSLRTGVYTNEKLFF. In DNA form, the CDR3 reads TGTGCCAGCAGCTTGAGGACAGGGGTCTACACTAATGAAAAACTGTTTTTT.

This clonotype occurred many times. The chain has TRBV20-1 and TRBJ1-2, with a weak D call TRBD1 (6 bases). The CDR3 contains 15 residues. The germline V gene encodes CDR1 DFQATT and CDR2 SNEGSKA (reference sequence). V lost 0 bases and J lost 4, with 15 bases in between. The CDR3 reads CSARDVGGHGYGYTF. The CDR3 DNA reads TGCAGTGCTAGAGACGTGGGGGGGCACGGCTATGGCTACACCTTC.

This clonotype was detected many times. The rearrangement uses TRBV24-1 and TRBJ2-5; 10 positions match TRBD2. J lost 4 bases, V lost 0 bases, and 10 bases had no gene match. The germline V gene encodes CDR1 KGHDR and CDR2 SFDVKD. The CDR3 totals 18 residues. Here the CDR3 DNA reads TGTGCCACCAGTGATTTGCGGTCGAAGCGGGAGGGCAGAGAGACCCAGTACTTC. This encodes CATSDLRSKREGRETQYF.

This clonotype was detected many times. The rearrangement joins TRBV5-4 to TRBJ2-1, with D perhaps matching TRBD2 (5 bases). V shed 4 bases and J shed 3 bases, with 11 bases lying between them. Germline CDR1 and CDR2: SGHNT and YYREEE (reference sequence). The CDR3 has 14 amino acids. In DNA form, the CDR3 reads TGTGCCAGCAGCCTGCCCGGGATCTACAATGAGCAGTTCTTC. It yields the protein CASSLPGIYNEQFF.